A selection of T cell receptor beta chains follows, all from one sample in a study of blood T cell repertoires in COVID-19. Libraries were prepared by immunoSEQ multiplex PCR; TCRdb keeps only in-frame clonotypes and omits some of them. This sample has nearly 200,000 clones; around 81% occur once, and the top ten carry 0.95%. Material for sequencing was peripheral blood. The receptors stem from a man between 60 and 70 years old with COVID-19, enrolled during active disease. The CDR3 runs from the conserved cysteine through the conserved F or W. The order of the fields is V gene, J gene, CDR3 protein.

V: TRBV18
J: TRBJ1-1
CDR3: CASSPRGQMSTEAFF

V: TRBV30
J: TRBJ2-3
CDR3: CARSQEADTQYF

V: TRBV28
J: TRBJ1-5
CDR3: CASSTTRQGSLVRNQPQHF

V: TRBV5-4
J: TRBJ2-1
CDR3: CASSFWTGGRREFF

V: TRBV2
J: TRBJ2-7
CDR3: CASSGTGVREQYF

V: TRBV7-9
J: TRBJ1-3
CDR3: CASSLNGSPGNTIYF

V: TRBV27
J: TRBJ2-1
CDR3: CASGLTGEPYNEQFF

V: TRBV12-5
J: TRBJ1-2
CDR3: CASGLVLGGYGYTF

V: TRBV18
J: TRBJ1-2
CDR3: CASSPPSVQGPGYTF

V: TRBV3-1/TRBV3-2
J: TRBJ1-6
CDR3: CASSRSQLSYNSPLHF

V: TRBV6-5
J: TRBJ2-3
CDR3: CASSRQGRTDTQYF

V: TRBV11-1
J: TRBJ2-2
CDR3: CASSPRTSGNTGELFF

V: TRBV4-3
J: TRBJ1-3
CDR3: CASSHGTGLVGNTIYF

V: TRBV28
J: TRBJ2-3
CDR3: CASRDTNTDTQYF

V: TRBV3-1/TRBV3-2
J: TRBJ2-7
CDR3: CASSFRGQGADEQYF

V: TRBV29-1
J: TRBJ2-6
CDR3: CSVEVGANVLTF

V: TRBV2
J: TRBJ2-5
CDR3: CASSPLGGRETQYF

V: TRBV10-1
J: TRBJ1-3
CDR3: CASSPSGSGNTIYF

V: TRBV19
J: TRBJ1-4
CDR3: CASRTGVWANEKLFF

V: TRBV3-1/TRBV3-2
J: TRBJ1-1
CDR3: CASSQGEYRGAGAFF

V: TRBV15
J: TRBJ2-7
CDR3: CATSRGAGTTYEQYF

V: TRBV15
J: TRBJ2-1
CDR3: CATSRAPPGASYNEQFF

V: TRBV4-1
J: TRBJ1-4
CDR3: CASSQGQGAGSEKLFF

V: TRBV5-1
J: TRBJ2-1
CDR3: CASSSGLAGGDEQFF

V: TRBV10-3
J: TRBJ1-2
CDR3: CAISEGQRLNYGYTF

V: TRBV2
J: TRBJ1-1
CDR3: CASSRDRANTEAFF

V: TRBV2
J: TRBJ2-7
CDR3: CASSETSYSYEQYF

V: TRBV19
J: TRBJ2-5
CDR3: CASRRTGGEETQYF

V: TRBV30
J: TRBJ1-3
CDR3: CAWSAGTSSGNTIYF

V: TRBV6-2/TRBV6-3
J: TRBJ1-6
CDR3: CASSFLRAPLHF

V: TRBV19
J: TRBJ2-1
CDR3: CASSDNVVNEQFF

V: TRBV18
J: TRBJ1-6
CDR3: CASSPLQGSSSPLHF